The clone carrying this T cell receptor (beta chain) was seen ten or more times. Its specificity is not known. For the diagnoses, clinical symptoms, serum thyroxine and TRAb, thyroid ultrasound and orbital computed tomography were used. The CDR3 has 14 amino acids. Germline CDR1 reads SQVTM; CDR2 reads ANQGSEA. The ends were cut back, 4 bases at V and 0 bases at J, with 12 bases in the middle. This sample was included in a study of T cells in Graves' hyperthyroidism and ophthalmopathy. Study-level findings and limits: A model built on 13 V-J features separated ophthalmopathy from stable hyperthyroidism. Most thyroid clonotypes expanded above 0.001 appeared in blood too.

Authors of the study amplified TCR beta CDR3 regions from RNA transcripts. The study used the HTBI primer set for a first-round RT-PCR of the TCR CDR3. Using its own MiXCR run on the multiplex PCR reads, TCRdb lists one record per CDR3 protein. The sample holds about 530,000 distinct CDR3 sequences, more than 15% seen once. The TCR was taken from a woman in her late teens or twenties with Graves' ophthalmopathy. V gene TRBV29-1 combines with J gene TRBJ1-1; D ambiguous. The sequenced sample consisted of blood. In DNA form, the CDR3 reads TGCAGCGTTGTCCCGGCAGGTATGAACACTGAAGCTTTCTTT. Amino acid sequence: CSVVPAGMNTEAFF.